This T cell receptor (beta chain) was captured in a study of neoadjuvant nivolumab and ipilimumab in lung cancer. The assay was immunoSEQ multiplex PCR, and TCRdb's table has in-frame clones only and misses some. The sample carries some 30,000 clones, 90% recorded once. Germline V gene data show CDR1 as SGHDT and CDR2 as YYEEEE. After removal of 4 bases from V and 6 bases from J, the junction contained 5 bases not matched to a gene. The CDR3 length is 13 residues. Note on this clone: The antigen is unknown.

General study findings and limits: Only two of four nivolumab-treated tumors gained richness and clonality by surgery.

This receptor was taken from an adult with non-small cell lung cancer. The chain combines TRBV5-6 with TRBJ2-3, with 7 bases matching TRBD2. The sample here was peripheral blood, taken after neoadjuvant nivolumab, alone or with ipilimumab, at or shortly before surgery. CDR3 nucleotide sequence: TGTGCCAGCAGCGGGACTACACGGGATACGCAGTATTTT. This codes for CASSGTTRDTQYF. The whole variable domain, remainder taken from reference TRBV5-6 and TRBJ2-3, is DAGVTQSPTHLIKTRGQQVTLRCSPKSGHDTVSWYQQALGQGPQFIFQYYEEEERQRGNFPDRFSGHQFPNYSSELNVNALLLGDSALYLCASSGTTRDTQYFGPGTRLTVL.